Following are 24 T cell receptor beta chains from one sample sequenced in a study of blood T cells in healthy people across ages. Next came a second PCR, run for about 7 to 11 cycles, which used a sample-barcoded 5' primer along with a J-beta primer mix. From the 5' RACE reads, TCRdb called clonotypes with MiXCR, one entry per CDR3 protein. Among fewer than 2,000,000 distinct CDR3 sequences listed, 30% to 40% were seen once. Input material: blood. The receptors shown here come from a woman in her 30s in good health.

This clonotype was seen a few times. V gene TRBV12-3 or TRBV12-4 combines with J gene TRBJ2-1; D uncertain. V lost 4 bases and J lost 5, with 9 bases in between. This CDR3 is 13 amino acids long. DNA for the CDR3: TGTGCCAGCAGTTCGCAGCCCAACAATGAGCAGTTCTTC. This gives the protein CASSSQPNNEQFF.

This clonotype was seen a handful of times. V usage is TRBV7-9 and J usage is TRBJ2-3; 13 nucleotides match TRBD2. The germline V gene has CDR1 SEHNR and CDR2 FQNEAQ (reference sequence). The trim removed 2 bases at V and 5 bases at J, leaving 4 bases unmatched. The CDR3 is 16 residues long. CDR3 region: CASSLSLAGGGDTQYF. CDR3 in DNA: TGTGCCAGCAGCTTATCACTAGCGGGAGGGGGAGATACGCAGTATTTT.

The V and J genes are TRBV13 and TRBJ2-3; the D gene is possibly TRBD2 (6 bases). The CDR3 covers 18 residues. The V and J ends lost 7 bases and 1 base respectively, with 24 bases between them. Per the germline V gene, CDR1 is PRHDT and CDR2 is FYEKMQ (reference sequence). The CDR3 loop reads CASMGSPGSRRGTDTQYF. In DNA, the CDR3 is TGTGCCAGCATGGGGAGTCCCGGGAGCAGGAGAGGCACAGATACGCAGTATTTT.

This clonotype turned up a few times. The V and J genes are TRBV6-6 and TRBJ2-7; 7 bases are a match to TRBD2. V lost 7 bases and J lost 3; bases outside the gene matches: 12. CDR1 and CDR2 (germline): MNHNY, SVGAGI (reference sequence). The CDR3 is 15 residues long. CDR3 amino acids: CASKARVAGDYEQYF. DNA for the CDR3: TGTGCCAGCAAGGCGCGGGTGGCGGGGGACTACGAGCAGTACTTC.

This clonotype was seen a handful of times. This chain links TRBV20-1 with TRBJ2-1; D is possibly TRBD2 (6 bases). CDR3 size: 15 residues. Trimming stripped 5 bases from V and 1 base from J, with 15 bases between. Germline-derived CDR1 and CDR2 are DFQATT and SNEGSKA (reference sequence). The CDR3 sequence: CSAWGLAPSYNEQFF. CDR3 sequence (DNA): TGCAGTGCTTGGGGCCTAGCGCCGTCCTACAATGAGCAGTTCTTC.

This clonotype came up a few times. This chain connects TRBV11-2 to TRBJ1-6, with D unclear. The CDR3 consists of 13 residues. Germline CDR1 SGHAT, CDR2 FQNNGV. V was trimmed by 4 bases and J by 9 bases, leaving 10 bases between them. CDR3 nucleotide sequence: TGTGCCAGCAGCTGGATGACTCGTTCACCCCTCCACTTT. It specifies CASSWMTRSPLHF.

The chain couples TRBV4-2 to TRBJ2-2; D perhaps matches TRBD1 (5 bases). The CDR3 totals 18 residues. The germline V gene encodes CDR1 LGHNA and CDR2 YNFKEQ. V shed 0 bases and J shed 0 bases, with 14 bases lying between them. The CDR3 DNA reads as TGTGCCAGCAGCCAAGATCTTTGGGTCAGGGCGAACACCGGGGAGCTGTTTTTT. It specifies CASSQDLWVRANTGELFF.

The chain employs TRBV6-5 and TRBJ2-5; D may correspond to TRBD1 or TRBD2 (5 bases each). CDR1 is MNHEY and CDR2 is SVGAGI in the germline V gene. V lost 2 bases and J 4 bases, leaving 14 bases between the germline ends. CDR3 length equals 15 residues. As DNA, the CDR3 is TGTGCCAGCAGTTACGCTTCAGGGACGGGAGAGACCCAGTACTTC. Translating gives CASSYASGTGETQYF.

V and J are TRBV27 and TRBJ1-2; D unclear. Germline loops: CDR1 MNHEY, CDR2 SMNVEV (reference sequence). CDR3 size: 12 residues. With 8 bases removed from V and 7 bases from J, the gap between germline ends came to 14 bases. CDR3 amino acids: CASVSLIGGYTF. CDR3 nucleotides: TGTGCCAGCGTTTCTCTCATAGGTGGCTACACCTTC.

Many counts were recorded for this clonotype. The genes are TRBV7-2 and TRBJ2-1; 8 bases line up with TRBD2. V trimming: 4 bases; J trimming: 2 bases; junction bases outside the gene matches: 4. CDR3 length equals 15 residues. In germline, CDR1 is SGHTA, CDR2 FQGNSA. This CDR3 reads CASSSEAGAYNEQFF. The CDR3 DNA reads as TGTGCCAGCAGCTCGGAAGCGGGGGCCTACAATGAGCAGTTCTTC.

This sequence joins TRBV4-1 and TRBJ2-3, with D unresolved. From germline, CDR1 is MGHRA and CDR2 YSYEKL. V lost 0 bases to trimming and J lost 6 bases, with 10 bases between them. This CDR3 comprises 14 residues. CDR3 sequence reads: CASSQDKPGDTQYF. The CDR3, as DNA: TGCGCCAGCAGCCAAGATAAGCCTGGGGATACGCAGTATTTT.

The CDR3 is CASGQGYEQFF. As DNA, the CDR3 is TGTGCCAGCGGACAGGGCTATGAGCAGTTCTTC. The chain has TRBV9 and TRBJ2-1, with 8 bases fitting TRBD1. Losses at the gene ends were 7 bases for V and 8 bases for J; bases not matched to a gene: 2. This CDR3 is 11 amino acids long. Looked up from germline, CDR1 is SGDLS and CDR2 is YYNGEE.

CDR3 in amino acids: CASSRLTVSYNEQFF. The CDR3, as DNA: TGTGCCAGCAGTCGATTGACGGTCTCCTACAATGAGCAGTTCTTC. The chain couples TRBV28 to TRBJ2-1; no reliable D call. V shed 5 bases and J shed 0 bases, with 11 bases lying between them. The germline CDR1 and CDR2 sequences are MDHEN and SYDVKM. CDR3 length: 15 residues.

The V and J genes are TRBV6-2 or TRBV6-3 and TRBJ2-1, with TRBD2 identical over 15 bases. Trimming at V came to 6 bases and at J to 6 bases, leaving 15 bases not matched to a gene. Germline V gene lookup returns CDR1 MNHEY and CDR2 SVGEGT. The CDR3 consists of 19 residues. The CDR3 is CASSQPGLAGGPRGNEQFF. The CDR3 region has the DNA TGTGCCAGCAGCCAACCCGGACTAGCGGGAGGGCCAAGGGGCAATGAGCAGTTCTTC.

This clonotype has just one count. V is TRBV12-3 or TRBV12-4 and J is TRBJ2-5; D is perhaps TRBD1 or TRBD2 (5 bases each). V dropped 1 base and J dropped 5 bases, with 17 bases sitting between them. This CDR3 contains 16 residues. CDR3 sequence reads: CASSLGDANGRETQYF. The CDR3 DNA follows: TGTGCCAGCAGTTTAGGGGACGCCAACGGACGGGAGACCCAGTACTTC.

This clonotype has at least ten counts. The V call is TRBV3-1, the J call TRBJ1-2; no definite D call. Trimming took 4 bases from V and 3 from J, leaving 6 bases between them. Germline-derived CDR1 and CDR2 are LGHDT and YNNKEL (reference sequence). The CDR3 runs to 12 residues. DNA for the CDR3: TGTGCCAGCAGCCTCAGCGACTATGGCTACACCTTC. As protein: CASSLSDYGYTF. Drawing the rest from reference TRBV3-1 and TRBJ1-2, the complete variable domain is DTAVSQTPKYLVTQMGNDKSIKCEQNLGHDTMYWYKQDSKKFLKIMFSYNNKELIINETVPNRFSPKSPDKAHLNLHINSLELGDSAVYFCASSLSDYGYTFGSGTRLTVV.

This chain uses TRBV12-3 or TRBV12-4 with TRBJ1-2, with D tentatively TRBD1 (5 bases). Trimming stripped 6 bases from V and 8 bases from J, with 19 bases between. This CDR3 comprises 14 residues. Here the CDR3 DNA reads TGTGCCAGCAGGACAGACATCGCCTCGGGGGGCTACACCTTC. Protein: CASRTDIASGGYTF.

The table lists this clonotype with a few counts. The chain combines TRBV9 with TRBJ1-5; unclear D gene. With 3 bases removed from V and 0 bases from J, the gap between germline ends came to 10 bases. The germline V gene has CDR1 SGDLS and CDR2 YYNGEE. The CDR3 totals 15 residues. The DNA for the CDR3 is TGTGCCAGCAGCGCCGACCTGAATAGCAATCAGCCCCAGCATTTT. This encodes CASSADLNSNQPQHF. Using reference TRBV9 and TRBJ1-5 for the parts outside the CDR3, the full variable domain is DSGVTQTPKHLITATGQRVTLRCSPRSGDLSVYWYQQSLDQGLQFLIQYYNGEERAKGNILERFSAQQFPDLHSELNLSSLELGDSALYFCASSADLNSNQPQHFGDGTRLSIL.

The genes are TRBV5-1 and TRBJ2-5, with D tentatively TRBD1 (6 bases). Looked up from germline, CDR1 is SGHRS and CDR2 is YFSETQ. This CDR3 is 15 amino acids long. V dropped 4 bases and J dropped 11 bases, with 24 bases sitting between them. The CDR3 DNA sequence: TGCGCCAGCAGCATGGGGCCGGGACAAGCTTTGGAGCAGTACTTC. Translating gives CASSMGPGQALEQYF.

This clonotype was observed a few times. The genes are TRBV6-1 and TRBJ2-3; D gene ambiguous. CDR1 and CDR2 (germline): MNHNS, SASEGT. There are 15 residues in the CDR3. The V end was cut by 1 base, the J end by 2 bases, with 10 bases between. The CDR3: CASSEVGGITDTQYF. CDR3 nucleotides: TGTGCCAGCAGTGAAGTAGGTGGGATCACAGATACGCAGTATTTT.

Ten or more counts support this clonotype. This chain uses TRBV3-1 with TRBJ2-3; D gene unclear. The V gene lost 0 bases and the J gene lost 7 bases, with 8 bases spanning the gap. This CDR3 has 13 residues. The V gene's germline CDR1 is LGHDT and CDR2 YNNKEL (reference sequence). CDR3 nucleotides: TGTGCCAGCAGCCAAGAATCCGGCAATACGCAGTATTTT. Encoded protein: CASSQESGNTQYF.

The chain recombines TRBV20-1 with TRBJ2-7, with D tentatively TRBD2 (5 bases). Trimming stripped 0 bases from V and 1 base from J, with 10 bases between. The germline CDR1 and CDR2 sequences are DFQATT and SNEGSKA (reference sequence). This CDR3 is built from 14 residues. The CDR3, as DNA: TGCAGTGCTAGAGAAGGGAGAATATCCTACGAGCAGTACTTC. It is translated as CSAREGRISYEQYF.

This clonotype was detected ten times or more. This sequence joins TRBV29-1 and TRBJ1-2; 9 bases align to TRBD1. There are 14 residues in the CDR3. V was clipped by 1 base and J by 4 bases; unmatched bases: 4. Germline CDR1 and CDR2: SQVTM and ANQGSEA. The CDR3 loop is CSVEATGGVYGYTF. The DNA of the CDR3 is TGCAGCGTTGAAGCGACAGGGGGAGTCTATGGCTACACCTTC.

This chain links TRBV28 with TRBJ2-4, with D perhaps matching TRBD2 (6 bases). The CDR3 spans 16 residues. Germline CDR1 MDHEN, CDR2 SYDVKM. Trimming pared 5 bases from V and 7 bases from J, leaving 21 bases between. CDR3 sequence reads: CASSRAPPPGGNIQYF. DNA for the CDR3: TGTGCCAGCAGTCGCGCGCCCCCACCTGGGGGGAACATTCAGTACTTC.